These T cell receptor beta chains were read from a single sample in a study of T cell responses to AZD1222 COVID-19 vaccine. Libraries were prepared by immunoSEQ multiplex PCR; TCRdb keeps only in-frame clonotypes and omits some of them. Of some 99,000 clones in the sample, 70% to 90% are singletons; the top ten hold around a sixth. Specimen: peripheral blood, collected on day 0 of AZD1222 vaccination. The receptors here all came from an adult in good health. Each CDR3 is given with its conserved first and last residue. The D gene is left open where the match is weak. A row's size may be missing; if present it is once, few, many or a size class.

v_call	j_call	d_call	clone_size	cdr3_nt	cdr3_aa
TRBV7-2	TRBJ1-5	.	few	TGTGCCAGCAGCTTAGCCGGGGGACGTAATAGCAATCAGCCCCAGCATTTT	CASSLAGGRNSNQPQHF
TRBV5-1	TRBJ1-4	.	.	TGCGCCAGCAGCTTGATTGGTGCGTCGGCAACTAATGAAAAACTGTTTTTT	CASSLIGASATNEKLFF
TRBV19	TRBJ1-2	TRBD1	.	TGTGCCAGTAGTTCAAGCTCGACAGGGCGCTATGGCTACACCTTC	CASSSSSTGRYGYTF
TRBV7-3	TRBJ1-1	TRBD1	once	TGTGCCAGCAGCTCTACCCCTCTCGGGGCAGGGGGAAGTACTGAAGCTTTCTTT	CASSSTPLGAGGSTEAFF
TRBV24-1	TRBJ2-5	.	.	TGTGCCACCAGTGATTTGTTTCCGAGGGAGACCCAGTACTTC	CATSDLFPRETQYF
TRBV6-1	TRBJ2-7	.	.	TGTGCCAGCAGTGAAGCCCTGGGGCCCTACGAGCAGTACTTC	CASSEALGPYEQYF
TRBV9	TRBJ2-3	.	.	TGTGCCAGCAGCGTAGGGAGTGGGGGCACGGGGACGCAGTATTTT	CASSVGSGGTGTQYF
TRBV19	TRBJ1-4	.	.	TGTGCCAGTAGTGACCGGGACTCCTTCCGAGAACTGTTTTTT	CASSDRDSFRELFF
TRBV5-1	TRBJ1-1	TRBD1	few	TGCGCCAGCACCCCCTCCGGACAGGGGGCTAACACTGAAGCTTTCTTT	CASTPSGQGANTEAFF
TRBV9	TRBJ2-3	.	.	TGTGCCAGCAGCGTAGACTGGAGTACAGATACGCAGTATTTT	CASSVDWSTDTQYF
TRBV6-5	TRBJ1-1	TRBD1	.	TGTGCCAGCAGCGGGACAGGGGGCAGGGGCACTGAAGCTTTCTTT	CASSGTGGRGTEAFF
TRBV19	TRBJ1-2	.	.	TGTGCCAGTAGTTTGACAGCCGACTATGGCTACACCTTC	CASSLTADYGYTF
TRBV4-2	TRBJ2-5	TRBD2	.	TGTGCCAGCAGCCAGACAGCGGGGGGTGAGGAGACCCAGTACTTC	CASSQTAGGEETQYF
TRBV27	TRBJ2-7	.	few	TGTGCCAGCAGTCAACAGTCTTTCAGCCACGAGCAGTACTTC	CASSQQSFSHEQYF
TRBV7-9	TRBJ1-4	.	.	TGTGCCAGCAGCTTGGACATTGGTAATGAAAAACTGTTTTTT	CASSLDIGNEKLFF
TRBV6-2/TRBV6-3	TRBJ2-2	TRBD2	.	TGTGCCAGCAGTTACGGGACTACGAACACCGGGGAGCTGTTTTTT	CASSYGTTNTGELFF